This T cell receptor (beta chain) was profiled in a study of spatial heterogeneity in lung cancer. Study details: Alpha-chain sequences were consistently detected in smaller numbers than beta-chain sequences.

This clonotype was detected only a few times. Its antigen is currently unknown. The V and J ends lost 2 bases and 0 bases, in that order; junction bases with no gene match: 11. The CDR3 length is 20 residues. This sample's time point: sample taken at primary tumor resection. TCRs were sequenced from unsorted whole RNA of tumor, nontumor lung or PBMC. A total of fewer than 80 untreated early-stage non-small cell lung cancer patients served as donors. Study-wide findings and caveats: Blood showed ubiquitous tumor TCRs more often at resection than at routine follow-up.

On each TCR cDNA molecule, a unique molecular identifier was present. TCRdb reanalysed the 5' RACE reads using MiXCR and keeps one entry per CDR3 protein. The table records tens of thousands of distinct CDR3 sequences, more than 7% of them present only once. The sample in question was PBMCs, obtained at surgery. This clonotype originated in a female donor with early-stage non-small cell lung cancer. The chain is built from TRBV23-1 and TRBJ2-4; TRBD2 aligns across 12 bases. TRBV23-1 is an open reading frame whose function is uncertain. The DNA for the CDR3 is TGCGCCAGCAGTCAAATGCGAACTAGCGGGGGGAAACTAGCCAAAAACATTCAGTACTTC. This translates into CASSQMRTSGGKLAKNIQYF.